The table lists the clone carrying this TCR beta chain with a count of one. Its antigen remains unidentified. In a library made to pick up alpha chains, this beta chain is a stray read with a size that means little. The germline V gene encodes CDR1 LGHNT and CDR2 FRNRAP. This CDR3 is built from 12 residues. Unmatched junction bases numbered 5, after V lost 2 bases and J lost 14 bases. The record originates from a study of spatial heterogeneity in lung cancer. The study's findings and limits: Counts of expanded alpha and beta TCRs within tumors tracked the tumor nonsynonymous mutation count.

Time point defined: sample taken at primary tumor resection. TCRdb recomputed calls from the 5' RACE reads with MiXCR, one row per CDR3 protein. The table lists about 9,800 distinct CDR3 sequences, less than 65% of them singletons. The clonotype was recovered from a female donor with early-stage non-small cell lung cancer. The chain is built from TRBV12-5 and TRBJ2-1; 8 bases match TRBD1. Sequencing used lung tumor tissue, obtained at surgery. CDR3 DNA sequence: TGTGCTAGTGGTTTGATAACAGGGGGAGAGTTCTTC. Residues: CASGLITGGEFF.